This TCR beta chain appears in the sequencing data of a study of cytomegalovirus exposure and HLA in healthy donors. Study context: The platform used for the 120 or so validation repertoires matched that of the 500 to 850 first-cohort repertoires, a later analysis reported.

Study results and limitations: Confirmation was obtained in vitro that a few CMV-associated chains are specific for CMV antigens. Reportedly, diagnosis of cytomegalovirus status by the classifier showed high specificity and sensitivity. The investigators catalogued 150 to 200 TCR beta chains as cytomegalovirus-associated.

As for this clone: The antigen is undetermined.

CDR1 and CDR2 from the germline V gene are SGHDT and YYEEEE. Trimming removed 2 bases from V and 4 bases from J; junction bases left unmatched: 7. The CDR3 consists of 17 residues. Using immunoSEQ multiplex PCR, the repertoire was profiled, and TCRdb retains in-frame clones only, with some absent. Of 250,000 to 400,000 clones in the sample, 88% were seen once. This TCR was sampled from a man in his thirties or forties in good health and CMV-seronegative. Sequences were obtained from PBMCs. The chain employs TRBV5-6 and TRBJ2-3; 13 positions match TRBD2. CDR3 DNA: TGTGCCAGCAGCTTATACACTAGCGGGGGGGAGGCAGATACGCAGTATTTT. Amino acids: CASSLYTSGGEADTQYF.